This T cell receptor beta chain was sequenced for a study of blood T cell repertoires in COVID-19 (dated by TCRdb to about 2020). Some background on the complete study: The collaborator samples originated in the United States, Italy and Spain and spanned the acute and convalescent phases of COVID-19. The prospective study material was composed of cDNA or gDNA derived from T cells, B-cell-depleted T cells, or PBMCs. Subjects who had been exposed to COVID-19, were actively infected with it, or had recovered from it provided the deeply sampled blood TCRbeta repertoires that made up the dataset. The repertoires were released in a freely available public database meant as a resource for research on the immune response to SARS-CoV-2. Samples came from the ongoing ImmuneRACE study (first 160 participants) plus 1,254 subjects from 6 global collaborators. The sample metadata nearly always contained a de-identified subject ID, COVID-19 status, age in years and sex. Where available, HLA class I and class II types were taken from metadata supplied by the sample provider and were not determined by assay-based typing. Overall study results and their limits: The quantity of clinical and demographic metadata differed by source and by participant and was supplied without curation.

Spanning cysteine to phenylalanine, the CDR3 consists of 15 amino acids. The sequence is cut down to CDR3 DNA, 45 bases in frame from base 1. The CDR1 and CDR2 encoded by the germline V gene are ENHRY and SYGVKD. The V and J ends are trimmed by 11 bases and 0 bases, leaving 18 bases between them. With regard to this clone: Its antigen specificity is not known. The sample holds no much larger clone one base away, and base qualities are not on file.

Whole blood was collected in K2EDTA tubes by collaborating institutions according to the institutions' own protocols. For TCRbeta analysis, collaborators shipped samples in one of three forms: frozen whole blood, isolated PBMCs, or DNA extracted from either of those sample types. The immunoSEQ Assay, a bias-controlled multiplex PCR, was used to amplify TCRbeta CDR3 regions from genomic DNA. The source study handled its data this way. Nucleated cell counts per sample were estimated from amplification of reference gene primers within the assay. To quantify the absolute abundance of each unique TCRbeta CDR3 rearrangement, sequence reads were collapsed and filtered. Productive Simpson clonality was computed per sample as the square root of Simpson's diversity index over productive rearrangements. TCRdb carries this immuneACCESS record with in-frame sequences only. Its versions omit some clonotypes, under half of them owing to an unresolved V gene in the studies checked, with the rest unexplained. The V and J calls and clone size are taken from that table; D and trimming were inferred from the DNA. Present in this sample are roughly 70,000 clones, more than 85% of which were seen just once. Less than 15% of the sample is held by the ten biggest clonotypes.

The material sequenced was peripheral blood. The sequence was obtained from a human donor with active COVID-19. The donor label of this sample is uncertain. This chain joins TRBV10-3 to TRBJ2-3, with a tentative D gene TRBD1 over 6 matching bases. The DNA is TGTGCCGCCCGGACAGCCAGTCCTAGCACAGATACGCAGTATTTT. This translates into CAARTASPSTDTQYF.